A single sample gave rise to the 23 T cell receptor beta chains below, sequenced in a study of metastatic and nonmetastatic thyroid tumors. With MiXCR, TCRdb called clones anew from the PCR reads. The sample holds tens of thousands of clones; about 15% are singletons and the top ten take 15% to 17%. Thyroid surgery was performed in patients who had received no treatment beforehand. The material sequenced was blood. Every receptor here comes from a male donor with papillary thyroid cancer or a benign thyroid nodule (not recorded which). Some clones in this sample may be carry-over from other donors' samples.

This clone was recorded at least ten times. This sequence joins TRBV11-2 and TRBJ2-1, with TRBD1 identical over 7 bases. V was pared by 1 base and J by 6 bases, with 18 bases of the junction left unmatched. CDR3 length: 19 amino acids. Germline V gene data show CDR1 as SGHAT and CDR2 as FQNNGV. In DNA form, the CDR3 reads TGTGCCAGCAGCTTAGTTCTTTGGGTGGAAGGTGGGACAGTCAATGAGCAGTTCTTC. Residues: CASSLVLWVEGGTVNEQFF.

This clone appeared a few times. The V call is TRBV28, the J call TRBJ1-2; D gene unclear. Germline V CDR1 and CDR2: MDHEN, SYDVKM. V lost 3 bases and J lost 10, with 24 bases in between. The CDR3 is made up of 16 amino acids. The CDR3 region has the DNA TGTGCCAGCAGTTTCCGGGTTGTCGTCGGGGTCGGGGTCTACACCTTC. The encoded protein is CASSFRVVVGVGVYTF.

The chain uses TRBV11-2 and TRBJ2-1; D perhaps matches TRBD2 (5 bases). The V end was cut by 7 bases, the J end by 6 bases, with 19 bases between. Germline V gene sequence: CDR1 SGHAT, CDR2 FQNNGV. The CDR3 contains 15 residues. CDR3 residues: CASISTSRRVNEQFF. CDR3 nucleotide sequence: TGTGCCAGCATCTCTACCTCAAGGCGGGTCAATGAGCAGTTCTTC.

This clone was recorded at least ten times. The chain links TRBV29-1 to TRBJ2-7; possibly TRBD1 or TRBD2 for D (5 bases each). The CDR3 runs to 13 residues. The germline V gene has CDR1 SQVTM and CDR2 ANQGSEA. Trimming cost V 0 bases and J 3 bases, with 9 bases left between them. The chain's CDR3 is CSVEDGGYYEQYF. The CDR3 DNA is TGCAGCGTTGAAGATGGGGGATACTACGAGCAGTACTTC.

In this sample, this clone turned up many times. The CDR3 DNA sequence: TGTGCCAGCAGTTTCCCCGGCAGGGGCGAGTATGGCTACACCTTC. This sequence encodes CASSFPGRGEYGYTF. This rearrangement joins TRBV28 to TRBJ1-2; maybe TRBD1 (6 bases). CDR1 is MDHEN, CDR2 SYDVKM, per germline. Deletions cut 3 bases from V and 5 bases from J, with 16 bases between. The CDR3 length is 15 residues.

Ten or more counts support this clone. This chain connects TRBV30 to TRBJ2-5, with TRBD2 matching over 12 bases. Losses at the gene ends were 4 bases for V and 3 bases for J; bases not matched to a gene: 3. The CDR3 sequence is 14 residues long. The germline V gene has CDR1 GTSNPN and CDR2 SVGIG (reference sequence). CDR3 protein: CAWTSGRAEETQYF. As DNA, the CDR3 is TGTGCCTGGACTAGCGGGAGGGCCGAAGAGACCCAGTACTTC.

Many counts were recorded for this clone. DNA of the CDR3: TGTGCCAGCAGGCCGGGACAGGGTCATCAGCCCCAGCATTTT. This encodes CASRPGQGHQPQHF. This sequence joins TRBV6-1 and TRBJ1-5, with 9 bases lining up with TRBD1. The V gene's germline CDR1 is MNHNS and CDR2 SASEGT. Unmatched junction bases numbered 5, after V lost 6 bases and J lost 5 bases. The CDR3 sequence is 14 residues long.

This clone was counted ten times or more. This chain connects TRBV20-1 to TRBJ1-1, with TRBD1 matching 7 bases. Germline values: CDR1 DFQATT, CDR2 SNEGSKA (reference sequence). CDR3 size: 13 residues. Unmatched junction bases numbered 6, after V lost 7 bases and J lost 1 base. This CDR3 reads CSEEGATNTEAFF. CDR3 coding DNA: TGCAGTGAAGAGGGGGCTACGAACACTGAAGCTTTCTTT.

This clone was seen a few times. One base away lies a much larger clone, so this may be a sequencing read error. The CDR3, as DNA: TGTGCCACCAGCAGAGATACCCAGGAGCAGTTCTTC. Protein sequence: CATSRDTQEQFF. The V call is TRBV15, the J call TRBJ2-1; D not certain. Per the germline V gene, CDR1 is LNHNV and CDR2 is YYDKDF (reference sequence). The CDR3 is made up of 12 amino acids. V was trimmed by 0 bases and J by 10 bases, leaving 7 bases between them. The full variable domain, with the rest looked up from reference TRBV15 and TRBJ2-1, is DAMVIQNPRYQVTQFGKPVTLSCSQTLNHNVMYWYQQKSSQAPKLLFHYYDKDFNNEADTPDNFQSRRPNTSFCFLDIRSPGLGDTAMYLCATSRDTQEQFFGPGTRLTVL.

There are many counts of this clone. This chain uses TRBV25-1 with TRBJ1-5, with D unclear. The germline V and J ends were trimmed by 1 base and 5 bases, with 12 bases remaining between them. Germline lookup yields CDR1 MGHDK and CDR2 SYGVNS. The CDR3 is 15 residues long. The CDR3 sequence: CASSESVGLDQPQHF. The CDR3 nucleotides are TGTGCCAGCAGTGAATCAGTGGGCCTCGATCAGCCCCAGCATTTT.

This clone was found many times. This rearrangement joins TRBV30 to TRBJ2-3, with 8 bases lining up with TRBD2. CDR3 length equals 15 residues. Germline-derived CDR1 and CDR2 are GTSNPN and SVGIG (reference sequence). Germline trimming cut 3 bases from V and 5 bases from J; bases unmatched to any gene: 10. The DNA for the CDR3 is TGTGCCTGGAGCTCGCTCGGGGGGGCGAAAGATACGCAGTATTTT. Residues: CAWSSLGGAKDTQYF.

Comment on this clone: A read error may explain this, as a much larger clone is one base away. V is TRBV3-1 and J is TRBJ1-1; D not certain. The length of the CDR3 is 13 residues. Germline V CDR1 and CDR2: LGHDT, YNNKEL (reference sequence). The CDR3 here is CASIQDGVVSSFF. For the CDR3, the DNA is TGTGCCAGCATCCAAGATGGAGTCGTTTCCTCCTTCTTT. The full variable domain, rest sourced from reference TRBV3-1 and TRBJ1-1, is DTAVSQTPKYLVTQMGNDKSIKCEQNLGHDTMYWYKQDSKKFLKIMFSYNNKELIINETVPNRFSPKSPDKAHLNLHINSLELGDSAVYFCASIQDGVVSSFFGQGTRLTVV.

This clone has at least ten counts. The chain couples TRBV19 to TRBJ1-1; unclear D gene. V lost 1 base, J lost 5 bases, and 11 bases lay in between. Germline assignment: CDR1 LNHDA and CDR2 SQIVND (reference sequence). The CDR3 is 14 amino acids. DNA for the CDR3: TGTGCCAGTAGTATAGCGGTTTCCCGAACTGAAGCTTTCTTT. Residues: CASSIAVSRTEAFF.

This clone was seen at least ten times. This may be a read error: a much more frequent sequence differs by one nucleotide. Other DNA sequences in the same sample also yield this CDR3. The chain employs TRBV2 and TRBJ1-1; a weak D match, TRBD1 (6 bases). The CDR3 covers 14 residues. Germline lookup yields CDR1 SNHLY and CDR2 FYNNEI. The CDR3 here is CASGDWAGDTEAFF. The CDR3 DNA follows: TGTGCCAGCGGTGATTGGGCAGGGGACACTGAAGCTTTCTTT.

The genes are TRBV6-1 and TRBJ1-1, with a tentative D call TRBD1 (5 bases). V gave up 6 bases and J gave up 5 bases, with 16 bases separating them. In germline, CDR1 is MNHNS, CDR2 SASEGT. The CDR3 extends over 14 amino acids. CDR3 sequence reads: CASRPSGPGTEAFF. The CDR3 nucleotides are TGTGCCAGCAGGCCCTCAGGGCCAGGGACTGAAGCTTTCTTT.

The sample holds a few counts of this clone. Given a much more abundant clone one base away, this may be a read error. V gene TRBV12-3 or TRBV12-4 combines with J gene TRBJ2-5; TRBD2 agrees at 15 bases. The CDR3 loop spans 17 amino acids. The CDR3 DNA sequence: TGTGCCGGCAGCGCAGGGACTAGCGGGAGGTCCGGGGAGACCCAGTACTTC. It translates to CAGSAGTSGRSGETQYF.

Only a few counts were recorded for this clone. A much larger clone differs from this one at a single base, so this may be a read error. The V and J genes are TRBV12-3 or TRBV12-4 and TRBJ1-4; D call uncertain. The CDR3 consists of 15 residues. CDR3 sequence reads: CASSLSSGSKEKLFF. In DNA, the CDR3 is TGTGCCAGCAGTTTAAGCTCGGGCTCTAAAGAAAAACTGTTTTTT.

The table lists this clone with many counts. The gene calls are TRBV30 and TRBJ2-1; D is possibly TRBD1 (5 bases). Germline CDR1 GTSNPN, CDR2 SVGIG (reference sequence). The CDR3 consists of 12 residues. Deletions cut 5 bases from V and 9 bases from J, with 14 bases between. CDR3 coding DNA: TGTGCCTGGGGAGTGGATAGGGGTGAGCAGTTCTTC. It codes for CAWGVDRGEQFF.

This clone was counted many times. The rearrangement links TRBV30 to TRBJ1-2; no clear D. Germline lookup yields CDR1 GTSNPN and CDR2 SVGIG (reference sequence). This CDR3 is 11 amino acids long. V shed 3 bases and J shed 5 bases, with 7 bases lying between them. In nucleotides, the CDR3 is TGTGCCTGGAGCGGAGCGTATGGCTACACCTTC. This sequence encodes CAWSGAYGYTF.

At least ten counts were recorded for this clone. The J gene is TRBJ1-1, the V gene TRBV6-1; D gene ambiguous. Germline lookup yields CDR1 MNHNS and CDR2 SASEGT. The CDR3 has 14 residues. Trimming shortened V by 7 bases and J by 4 bases, and 16 bases separated the two germline ends. The CDR3 reads CASTSLTRGTEAFF. The CDR3 nucleotides read TGTGCCAGCACCTCCCTTACCCGGGGCACTGAAGCTTTCTTT.

This clone was recorded many times. This chain links TRBV7-2 with TRBJ2-7; 9 bases are a match to TRBD1. The CDR3 covers 15 residues. The V gene end was trimmed by 6 bases and the J gene end by 2 bases; junction bases not matched to a gene: 8. CDR1 is SGHTA, CDR2 FQGNSA, per germline. CDR3 in DNA: TGTGCCAGCAGTAATCTTTACAGGGGGCCCTACGAGCAGTACTTC. It specifies CASSNLYRGPYEQYF.

This clone appeared many times. The junction and the germline gene differ at one end; a read error may be behind it. This sequence joins TRBV6-1 and TRBJ1-3; a possible D gene is TRBD1 (6 bases). CDR1 and CDR2 (germline): MNHNS, SASEGT. This CDR3 spans 15 amino acids. CDR3 bases: TGTGCTAGCAGTCCGGGACACTACTCTGGAAGCACCATATATTTT. It specifies CASSPGHYSGSTIYF.

This clone was recorded at least ten times. The chain employs TRBV6-2 or TRBV6-3 and TRBJ2-2; D may be TRBD1 (6 bases). Trimming cost V 6 bases and J 9 bases, with 11 bases left between them. Germline V CDR1 and CDR2: MNHEY, SVGEGT. The length of the CDR3 is 12 residues. CDR3 protein: CASRDSARELFF. CDR3 nucleotide sequence: TGTGCCAGCAGGGACAGTGCTAGGGAGCTGTTTTTT.